This T cell receptor (beta chain) is drawn from a study of OX40 agonist ivuxolimab in advanced cancers. Study as a whole: The patients got ivuxolimab, which is an agonistic anti-OX40 (CD134) antibody. It was permissible to have had prior anti-PD-1, anti-PD-L1 or anti-CTLA-4 therapy, and around 40% had some.

Findings and limits, study-wide: Average numbers of expanded clones were greater in CD8+ T cells than in CD4+.

Patients were ruled out by autoimmune disease history or systemic immunosuppression. CDR1 is SGHTA and CDR2 is FQGNSA in the germline V gene. The CDR3 runs to 13 residues. Trimming cost V 5 bases and J 6 bases; bases outside gene matches: 3. Here immunoSEQ multiplex PCR was the method, and the copy in TCRdb shows in-frame clones only, minus some. Seen here are fewer than 120,000 clones, 89% observed once, and the top ten hold about 0.28%. This clone showed up just once. Its antigen is not identified. This sequence was found in an adult with an advanced solid tumor such as melanoma, head and neck, liver or kidney cancer. The sample here was CD4+ or CD8+ T cells sorted from blood, taken in a trial of the OX40 agonist ivuxolimab. This chain links TRBV7-2 with TRBJ2-7, with 11 bases matching TRBD1. The CDR3, as DNA: TGTGCCAGCAGCCCCGGGACAGGGGGCGAGCAGTACTTC. Amino acid sequence: CASSPGTGGEQYF.